A single sample is the source of the 23 T cell receptor beta chains below, sequenced in a study of T cell repertoires in cytomegalovirus infection. No cognate antigen is known for these TCRs. TCRdb ran MiXCR on the reads and lists one entry per CDR3 protein. Of 100,000 to 150,000 distinct CDR3 sequences listed, roughly a quarter are singletons. Sequencing was done on a sample of PBMCs, sequenced either directly or after in vitro stimulation (not recorded which). The origin of the receptors is a human donor in good health (CMV status not recorded). Some clones in this sample may be carry-over from other donors' samples.

This sequence joins TRBV19 and TRBJ1-5; D possibly corresponds to TRBD1 (5 bases). Trimming removed 11 bases from V and 4 bases from J, with 18 bases in between. The CDR3 totals 14 residues. Germline-derived CDR1 and CDR2 are LNHDA and SQIVND (reference sequence). The DNA of the CDR3 is TGTGCCTCTTTGGACAACTTGGCAAATCAGCCCCAGCATTTT. Protein sequence: CASLDNLANQPQHF.

Note on this clonotype: This sequence may be a read error, since a much larger clone differs from it by one base. J is TRBJ1-5 and V is TRBV7-2, with TRBD1 matching over 9 bases. The CDR3 consists of 18 residues. The V gene's germline CDR1 is SGHTA and CDR2 FQGNSA. The CDR3 protein is CASSLVGQGTGRNQLQHF. CDR3 in DNA: TGTGCCAGCAGCTTAGTGGGACAGGGAACCGGGCGGAATCAGCTCCAGCATTTT.

This clonotype was counted between two and nine times. V usage is TRBV5-1 and J usage is TRBJ2-5; 9 bases line up with TRBD1. Per germline, CDR1 SGHRS and CDR2 YFSETQ. This CDR3 has 15 amino acids. The junction had 9 bases not matched to a gene; V was cut back by 4 bases and J by 5 bases. Here the CDR3 reads CASSPVPGTGETQYF. CDR3 bases: TGCGCCAGCAGCCCGGTCCCTGGGACAGGGGAGACCCAGTACTTC. The complete variable domain, with remaining parts taken from reference TRBV5-1 and TRBJ2-5, reads KAGVTQTPRYLIKTRGQQVTLSCSPISGHRSVSWYQQTPGQGLQFLFEYFSETQRNKGNFPGRFSGRQFSNSRSEMNVSTLELGDSALYLCASSPVPGTGETQYFGPGTRLLVL.

This clonotype came up many times. The chain recombines TRBV28 with TRBJ2-1; 11 positions match TRBD2. CDR1 is MDHEN, CDR2 SYDVKM, per germline. The V and J ends lost 4 bases and 1 base, in that order; junction bases with no gene match: 6. This CDR3 spans 17 amino acids. This chain's CDR3 is CASSSKLAGVSYNEQFF. The CDR3, as DNA: TGTGCCAGCAGTTCCAAACTAGCGGGAGTTTCCTACAATGAGCAGTTCTTC.

This rearrangement joins TRBV7-8 to TRBJ2-5, with D perhaps matching TRBD1 or TRBD2 (5 bases each). This CDR3 comprises 14 residues. The V end lost 1 base, the J end lost 5 bases, and 11 bases lay between the germline ends. Germline CDR1 is SGHVS and CDR2 is FQNEAQ. In DNA form, the CDR3 reads TGTGCCAGCAGCTTAGAGGGGAGAGGGGAGACCCAGTACTTC. This encodes CASSLEGRGETQYF.

This clonotype has at least ten counts. This chain uses TRBV12-3 or TRBV12-4 with TRBJ2-6; no clear D gene. V was trimmed by 8 bases and J by 2 bases, leaving 4 bases between them. The CDR3 is 12 residues long. In DNA, the CDR3 is TGTGCCAGCGGGACTGGGGCCAACGTCCTGACTTTC. This gives the protein CASGTGANVLTF.

The chain is built from TRBV28 and TRBJ2-7, with TRBD1 identical over 9 bases. V was pared by 6 bases and J by 1 base, with 7 bases of the junction left unmatched. Germline CDR1 is MDHEN and CDR2 is SYDVKM. This CDR3 region has 15 residues. The CDR3 sequence is CASRSPGQGSYEQYV. The CDR3 coding sequence is TGTGCCAGCAGGTCCCCGGGACAGGGATCCTACGAGCAGTACGTC.

This clonotype was found a few times. This rearrangement joins TRBV6-1 to TRBJ2-7; 7 bases match TRBD2. Trimming took 8 bases from V and 4 from J; bases not matched to a gene: 11. This CDR3 is built from 14 residues. CDR1 MNHNS and CDR2 SASEGT come from the germline V gene. CDR3 DNA: TGTGCCAGCGGGGGGGGGGAGAGGTGGTACGAGCAGTACTTC. It encodes CASGGGERWYEQYF.

This clonotype was observed at least ten times. This chain's CDR3 is CASTAPTGPDEQYF. CDR3 nucleotides: TGTGCCAGCACTGCACCGACAGGGCCGGACGAGCAGTACTTC. The chain is built from TRBV7-9 and TRBJ2-7; TRBD1 aligns across 7 bases. The CDR3 is 14 residues long. Germline trimming cut 7 bases from V and 5 bases from J; bases unmatched to any gene: 11. The germline gives CDR1 SEHNR, CDR2 FQNEAQ (reference sequence).

The V call is TRBV24-1, the J call TRBJ2-5, with 8 bases fitting TRBD2. V lost 1 base to trimming and J lost 0 bases; unmatched junction nucleotides: 3. CDR3 length: 16 amino acids. In germline, CDR1 is KGHDR, CDR2 SFDVKD. This CDR3 is CATSDFTSGYQETQYF. The CDR3, as DNA: TGTGCCACCAGTGATTTTACTAGCGGATACCAAGAGACCCAGTACTTC.

The chain is built from TRBV18 and TRBJ1-3; the D is unclear. Trimming took 0 bases from V and 1 from J, leaving 1 base between them. This CDR3 comprises 13 residues. Germline loops: CDR1 KGHSH, CDR2 LQKENI. CDR3 loop: CASSPPSGNTIYF. The DNA of the CDR3 is TGTGCCAGCTCACCACCTTCTGGAAACACCATATATTTT.

This clonotype was observed a few times. The J gene is TRBJ2-3, the V gene TRBV28, with 10 bases aligning to TRBD2. The CDR3 runs to 18 residues. The V gene's germline CDR1 is MDHEN and CDR2 SYDVKM. With 0 bases clipped from V and 0 bases from J, the junction kept 6 bases outside the gene matches. The CDR3 DNA follows: TGTGCCAGCAGTTTATGGCTAGCGGGAGTGCCTAGCACAGATACGCAGTATTTT. Its translation: CASSLWLAGVPSTDTQYF.

V and J are TRBV10-2 and TRBJ2-1, with 7 bases fitting TRBD1. Germline V gene data show CDR1 as WSHSY and CDR2 as SAAADI. V gave up 4 bases and J gave up 2 bases; unmatched junction bases: 2. CDR3 length equals 14 residues. This chain's CDR3 is CASSATGTYNEQFF. As DNA, the CDR3 is TGCGCCAGCAGTGCGACAGGGACCTACAATGAGCAGTTCTTC.

The chain has TRBV6-5 and TRBJ2-7; TRBD2 aligns across 12 bases. With V trimmed by 7 bases and J by 7 bases, 17 bases remained unmatched. In germline, CDR1 is MNHEY, CDR2 SVGAGI. This CDR3 has 17 amino acids. This CDR3 is CASISGGASGRVGEQYF. The CDR3 DNA reads TGTGCCAGCATCTCCGGAGGGGCTAGCGGGAGGGTTGGTGAGCAGTACTTC.

This clonotype was counted ten times or more. The V and J genes are TRBV7-2 and TRBJ2-2, with D tentatively TRBD2 (5 bases). Trimming removed 1 base at V and 6 bases at J, with 9 bases between. Germline V gene data show CDR1 as SGHTA and CDR2 as FQGNSA. The CDR3 loop spans 14 amino acids. The CDR3 DNA sequence: TGTGCCAGCAGCTTAGTGTCGGGGTCCGGGGAGCTGTTTTTT. Translating it yields CASSLVSGSGELFF.

The table lists this clonotype with a count of one. This sequence joins TRBV9 and TRBJ2-3, with 8 bases identical to TRBD2. This CDR3 is built from 17 residues. Trimming removed 4 bases from V and 3 bases from J; junction bases left unmatched: 13. The germline gives CDR1 SGDLS, CDR2 YYNGEE. Here the CDR3 reads CASSLKLAVGGTDTQYF. DNA of the CDR3: TGTGCCAGCAGCCTAAAACTAGCGGTGGGAGGAACAGATACGCAGTATTTT.

This clonotype was seen repeatedly, ten times or more. The chain employs TRBV7-2 and TRBJ2-1; D gene uncertain. V gave up 1 base and J gave up 6 bases, with 7 bases separating them. Germline lookup yields CDR1 SGHTA and CDR2 FQGNSA. There are 13 residues in the CDR3. For the CDR3, the DNA is TGTGCCAGCAGCTTAGACTATTTCAATGAGCAGTTCTTC. Encoded protein: CASSLDYFNEQFF. Together with reference TRBV7-2 and TRBJ2-1, the CDR3 gives the full variable domain: GAGVSQSPSNKVTEKGKDVELRCDPISGHTALYWYRQSLGQGLEFLIYFQGNSAPDKSGLPSDRFSAERTGGSVSTLTIQRTQQEDSAVYLCASSLDYFNEQFFGPGTRLTVL.

V and J are TRBV28 and TRBJ2-2; 7 bases line up with TRBD1. This CDR3 contains 14 residues. Germline CDR1 is MDHEN and CDR2 is SYDVKM. Germline trimming cut 6 bases from V and 13 bases from J; bases unmatched to any gene: 14. The CDR3 loop reads CASRGQSINQVLFF. CDR3 nucleotide sequence: TGTGCCAGCAGGGGACAGTCTATTAATCAGGTGCTGTTTTTT.

This clonotype has ten or more counts. The chain combines TRBV7-2 with TRBJ1-2; 10 bases fit TRBD1. V trimming: 6 bases; J trimming: 4 bases; junction bases outside the gene matches: 14. CDR1 is SGHTA, CDR2 FQGNSA, per germline. This CDR3 has 17 residues. The CDR3 DNA sequence: TGTGCCAGCAGGCCATCCAAGACAGGGGGCTACGGCTATGGCTACACCTTC. This sequence encodes CASRPSKTGGYGYGYTF.

This clonotype was counted a few times. The chain is built from TRBV6-1 and TRBJ1-1; maybe TRBD1 (5 bases). The CDR3 consists of 15 residues. The V end lost 3 bases, the J end lost 5 bases, and 16 bases lay between the germline ends. Germline assignment: CDR1 MNHNS and CDR2 SASEGT. The DNA for the CDR3 is TGTGCCAGCAGTGAGGGACGGCCCGGAGGAACTGAAGCTTTCTTT. Translation: CASSEGRPGGTEAFF.

The chain joins TRBV7-8 to TRBJ2-1, with 14 bases fitting TRBD2. This CDR3 has 17 residues. The germline gives CDR1 SGHVS, CDR2 FQNEAQ. V lost 1 base to trimming and J lost 9 bases; unmatched junction nucleotides: 8. As DNA, the CDR3 is TGTGCCAGCAGCTTAGTGACTAGCGGGAGGGCCGGAGGTGAGCAGTTCTTC. It codes for CASSLVTSGRAGGEQFF. The full variable domain, with the rest looked up from reference TRBV7-8 and TRBJ2-1, is GAGVSQSPRYKVAKRGQDVALRCDPISGHVSLFWYQQALGQGPEFLTYFQNEAQLDKSGLPSDRFFAERPEGSVSTLKIQRTQQEDSAVYLCASSLVTSGRAGGEQFFGPGTRLTVL.

The chain joins TRBV29-1 to TRBJ2-1; D ambiguous. The V end was cut by 1 base, the J end by 9 bases, with 4 bases between. CDR3 length: 10 amino acids. CDR1 is SQVTM, CDR2 ANQGSEA, per germline. CDR3 DNA: TGCAGCGTTGAAGTCCTTGAGCAGTTCTTC. This translates into CSVEVLEQFF.

This clonotype came up a few times. The rearrangement uses TRBV7-9 and TRBJ1-1, with TRBD1 matching 12 bases. J was trimmed by 3 bases and V by 7 bases; bases with no gene match: 12. The CDR3 contains 17 residues. CDR1 and CDR2 (germline): SEHNR, FQNEAQ (reference sequence). Here the CDR3 DNA reads TGTGCCAGCAACCCCGGGACAGGGGGCTACTCCGACACTGAAGCTTTCTTT. This encodes CASNPGTGGYSDTEAFF.